This T cell receptor beta chain stems from a study of cytomegalovirus exposure and HLA in healthy donors. About this clone itself: Distinct nucleotide sequences in the sample also encode this CDR3.

The PCR was carried out with 60 Vbeta primers and 13 Jbeta primers. Assay: immunoSEQ multiplex PCR; the TCRdb copy retains only in-frame clones and omits some. The data contain approximately 97,000 clones, more than 70% of them singletons. The CDR3 runs to 15 residues. Germline lookup yields CDR1 KGHSH and CDR2 LQKENI. V dropped 0 bases and J dropped 3; count of bases not matched to a gene: 1. Sequenced input: PBMCs. V and J are TRBV18 and TRBJ2-7; TRBD2 aligns across 11 bases. This clonotype was sampled from a male donor in good health and CMV-seropositive. The CDR3 coding sequence is TGTGCCAGCTCACCACCCGGACTAGCGGGCTACGAGCAGTACTTC. Protein: CASSPPGLAGYEQYF.